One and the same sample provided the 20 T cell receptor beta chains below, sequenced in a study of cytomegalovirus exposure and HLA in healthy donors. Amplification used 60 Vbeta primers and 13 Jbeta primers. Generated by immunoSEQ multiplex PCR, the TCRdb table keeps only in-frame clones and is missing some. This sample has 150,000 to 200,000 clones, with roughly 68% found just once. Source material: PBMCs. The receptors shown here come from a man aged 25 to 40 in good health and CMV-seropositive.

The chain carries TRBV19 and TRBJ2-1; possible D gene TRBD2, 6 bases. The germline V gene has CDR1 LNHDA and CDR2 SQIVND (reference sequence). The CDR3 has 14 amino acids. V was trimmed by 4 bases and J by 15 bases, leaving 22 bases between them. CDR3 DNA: TGTGCCAGTAGTAAAGGGGCGATAGCGGCCCCAGGGTTCTTC. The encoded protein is CASSKGAIAAPGFF.

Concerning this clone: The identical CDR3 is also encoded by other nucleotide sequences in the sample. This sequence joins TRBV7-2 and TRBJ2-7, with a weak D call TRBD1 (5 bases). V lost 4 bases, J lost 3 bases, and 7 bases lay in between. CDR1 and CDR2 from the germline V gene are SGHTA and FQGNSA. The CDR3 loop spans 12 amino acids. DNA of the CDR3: TGTGCCAGCAGCTCCCAGGGCTACGAGCAGTACTTC. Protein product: CASSSQGYEQYF.

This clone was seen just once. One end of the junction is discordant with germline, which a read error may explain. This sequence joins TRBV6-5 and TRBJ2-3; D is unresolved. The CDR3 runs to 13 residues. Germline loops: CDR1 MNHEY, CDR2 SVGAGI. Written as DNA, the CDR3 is TGTGCCGGCAGTTTAACTAGCACAGATACGCAGTATTTT. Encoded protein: CAGSLTSTDTQYF.

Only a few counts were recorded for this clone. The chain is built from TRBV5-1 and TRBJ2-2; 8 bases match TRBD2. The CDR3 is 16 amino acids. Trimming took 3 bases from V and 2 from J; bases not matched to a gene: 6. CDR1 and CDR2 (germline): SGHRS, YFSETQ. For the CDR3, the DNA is TGCGCCAGCAGCTCGTCACTAGCGGATAACACCGGGGAGCTGTTTTTT. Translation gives CASSSSLADNTGELFF.

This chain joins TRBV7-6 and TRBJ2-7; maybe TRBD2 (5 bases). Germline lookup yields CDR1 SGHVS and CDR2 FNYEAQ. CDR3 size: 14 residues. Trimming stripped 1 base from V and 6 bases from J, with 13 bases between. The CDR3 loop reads CASSLETPGSEQYF. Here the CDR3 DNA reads TGTGCCAGCAGCTTAGAGACCCCGGGGTCCGAGCAGTACTTC.

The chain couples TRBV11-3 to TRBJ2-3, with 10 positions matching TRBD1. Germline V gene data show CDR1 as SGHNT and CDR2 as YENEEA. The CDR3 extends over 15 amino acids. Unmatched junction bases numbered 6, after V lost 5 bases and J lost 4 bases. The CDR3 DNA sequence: TGTGCCAGCAGCACCGGGACAGGGGACCCAGATACGCAGTATTTT. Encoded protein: CASSTGTGDPDTQYF.

CDR3 protein: CASSIIEGFEKLFF. The CDR3 bases are TGTGCCAGTAGTATTATTGAGGGATTTGAAAAACTGTTTTTT. The chain links TRBV19 to TRBJ1-4, with no clear D. V was pared by 3 bases and J by 7 bases, with 12 bases between. Germline CDR1 LNHDA, CDR2 SQIVND (reference sequence). The CDR3 runs to 14 residues.

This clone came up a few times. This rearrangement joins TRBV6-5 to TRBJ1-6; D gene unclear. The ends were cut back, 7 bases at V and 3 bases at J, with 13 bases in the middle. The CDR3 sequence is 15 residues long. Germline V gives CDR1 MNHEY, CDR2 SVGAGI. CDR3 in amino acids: CASTPGSHYNSPLHF. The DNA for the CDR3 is TGTGCCAGCACCCCCGGGAGTCACTATAATTCACCCCTCCACTTT.

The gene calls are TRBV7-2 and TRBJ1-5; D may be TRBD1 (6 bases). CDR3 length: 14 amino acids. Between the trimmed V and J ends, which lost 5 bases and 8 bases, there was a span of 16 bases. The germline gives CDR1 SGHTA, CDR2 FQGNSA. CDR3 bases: TGTGCCAGCAGCGCCGGGACAACGGAAAAGCCCCAGCATTTT. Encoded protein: CASSAGTTEKPQHF.

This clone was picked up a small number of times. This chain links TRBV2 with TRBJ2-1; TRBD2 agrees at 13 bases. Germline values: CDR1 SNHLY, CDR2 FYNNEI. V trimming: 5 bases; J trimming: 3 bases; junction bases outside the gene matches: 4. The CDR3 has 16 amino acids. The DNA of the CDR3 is TGTGCCAGCAGTCCGACTAGCGGGAGGAACTACAATGAGCAGTTCTTC. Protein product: CASSPTSGRNYNEQFF.

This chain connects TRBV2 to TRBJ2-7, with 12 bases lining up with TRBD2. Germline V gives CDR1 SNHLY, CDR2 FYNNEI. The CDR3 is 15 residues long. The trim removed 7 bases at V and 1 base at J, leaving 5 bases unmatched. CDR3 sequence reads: CASINGLAGSYEQYF. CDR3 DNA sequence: TGTGCCAGCATCAATGGACTAGCGGGGTCCTACGAGCAGTACTTC.

In nucleotides, the CDR3 is TGCGCCAGCAGCTCAGCGGACAGCTCCTACAATGAGCAGTTCTTC. Encoded protein: CASSSADSSYNEQFF. The chain joins TRBV5-1 to TRBJ2-1; maybe TRBD1 (6 bases). The CDR3 runs to 15 residues. Germline CDR1 SGHRS, CDR2 YFSETQ. Trimming left V 3 bases short and J 0 bases short, with 10 bases between.

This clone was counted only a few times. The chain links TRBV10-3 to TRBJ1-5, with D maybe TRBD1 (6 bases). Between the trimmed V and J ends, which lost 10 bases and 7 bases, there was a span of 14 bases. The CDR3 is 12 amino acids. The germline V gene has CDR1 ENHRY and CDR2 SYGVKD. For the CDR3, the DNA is TGTGCCACCCGGGGGGGCGAGCAGCCCCAGCATTTT. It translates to CATRGGEQPQHF.

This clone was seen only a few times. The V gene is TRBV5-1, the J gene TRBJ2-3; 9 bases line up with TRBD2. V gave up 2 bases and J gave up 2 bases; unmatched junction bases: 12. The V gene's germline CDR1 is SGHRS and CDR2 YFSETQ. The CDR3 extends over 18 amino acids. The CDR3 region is CASSFPYSGTSYTDTQYF. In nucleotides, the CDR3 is TGCGCCAGCAGCTTTCCCTACTCCGGGACTAGCTACACAGATACGCAGTATTTT.

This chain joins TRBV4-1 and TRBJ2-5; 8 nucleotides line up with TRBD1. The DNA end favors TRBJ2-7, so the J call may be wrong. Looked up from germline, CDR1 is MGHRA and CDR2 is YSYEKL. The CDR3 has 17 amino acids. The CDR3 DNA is TGCGCCAGCAGCCAAGATAGCCCCGGGACAGGACTCTACGAGCAGTACTTC. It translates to CASSQDSPGTGLYEQYF.

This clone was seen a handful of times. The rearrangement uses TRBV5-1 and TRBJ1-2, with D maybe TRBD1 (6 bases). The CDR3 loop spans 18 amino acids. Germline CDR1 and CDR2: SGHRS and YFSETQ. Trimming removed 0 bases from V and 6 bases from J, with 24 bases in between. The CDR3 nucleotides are TGCGCCAGCAGCTTGGGGGTTACAGGGATGTTAGTCGGTGATGGCTACACCTTC. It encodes CASSLGVTGMLVGDGYTF.

For the CDR3, the DNA is TGTGCCAGCAGCCCCGGGCGGGGGACGGAGACCCAGTACTTC. Protein product: CASSPGRGTETQYF. The genes are TRBV11-3 and TRBJ2-5; TRBD2 agrees at 7 bases. The CDR3 contains 14 residues. In germline, CDR1 is SGHNT, CDR2 YENEEA. After removal of 5 bases from V and 5 bases from J, the junction contained 8 bases not matched to a gene.

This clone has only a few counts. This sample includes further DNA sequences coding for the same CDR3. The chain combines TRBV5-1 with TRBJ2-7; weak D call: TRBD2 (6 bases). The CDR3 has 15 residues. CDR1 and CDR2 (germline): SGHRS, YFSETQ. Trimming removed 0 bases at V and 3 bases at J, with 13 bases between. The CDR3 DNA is TGCGCCAGCAGCTTGGGGGGGACTGGGGGCTACGAGCAGTACTTC. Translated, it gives CASSLGGTGGYEQYF. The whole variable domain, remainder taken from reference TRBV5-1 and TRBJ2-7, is KAGVTQTPRYLIKTRGQQVTLSCSPISGHRSVSWYQQTPGQGLQFLFEYFSETQRNKGNFPGRFSGRQFSNSRSEMNVSTLELGDSALYLCASSLGGTGGYEQYFGPGTRLTVT.

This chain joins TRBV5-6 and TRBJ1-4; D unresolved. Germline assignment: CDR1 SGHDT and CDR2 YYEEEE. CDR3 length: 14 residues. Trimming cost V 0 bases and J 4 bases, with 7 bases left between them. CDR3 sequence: CASSLEAFNEKLFF. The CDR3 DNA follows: TGTGCCAGCAGCTTGGAAGCGTTTAATGAAAAACTGTTTTTT.

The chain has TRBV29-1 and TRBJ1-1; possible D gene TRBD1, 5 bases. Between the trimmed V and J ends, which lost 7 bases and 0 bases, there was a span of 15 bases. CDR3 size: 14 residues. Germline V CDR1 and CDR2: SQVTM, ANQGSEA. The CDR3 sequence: CSGREWGVNTEAFF. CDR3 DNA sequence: TGCAGCGGGAGAGAATGGGGGGTGAACACTGAAGCTTTCTTT.